This entry lists 27 T cell receptor beta chains sequenced from one sample in a study of cytomegalovirus exposure and HLA in healthy donors. The primer mix had 60 Vbeta and 13 Jbeta primers. TCRdb's table, derived via immunoSEQ multiplex PCR, lists solely in-frame clones and lacks some. The sample consists of around 280,000 clones, 70% to 90% of them appearing once. Sequencing was carried out using PBMCs. These TCRs come from a woman younger than 35 in good health and CMV-seronegative.

The V call is TRBV14, the J call TRBJ1-1; unclear D gene. The ends were cut back, 5 bases at V and 5 bases at J, with 9 bases in the middle. Germline V gives CDR1 SGHDN, CDR2 FVKESK. The CDR3 extends over 12 amino acids. The DNA of the CDR3 is TGTGCCAGCAGCTACTTGAGGACTGAAGCTTTCTTT. Amino acids: CASSYLRTEAFF.

The chain joins TRBV5-1 to TRBJ1-2; the match to TRBD1 covers 7 bases. After removal of 5 bases from V and 9 bases from J, the junction contained 16 bases not matched to a gene. CDR1 and CDR2 (germline): SGHRS, YFSETQ. CDR3 length: 15 residues. CDR3 region: CASSLQGIEVASYTF. Here the CDR3 DNA reads TGCGCCAGCAGTCTACAGGGGATTGAGGTCGCGAGCTACACCTTC.

The V call is TRBV5-1, the J call TRBJ2-7; 11 bases are shared with TRBD1. CDR1 is SGHRS and CDR2 is YFSETQ in the germline V gene. The CDR3 consists of 16 residues. Trimming at V came to 5 bases and at J to 1 base, leaving 8 bases not matched to a gene. The CDR3 DNA sequence: TGCGCCAGCAGAAACCCCGGGACAGGGGGTTCCTACGAGCAGTACTTC. Translation: CASRNPGTGGSYEQYF.

This sequence joins TRBV19 and TRBJ1-2; a weak D match, TRBD1 (6 bases). The CDR3 runs 15 residues. V gave up 6 bases and J gave up 5 bases, with 19 bases separating them. Germline loops: CDR1 LNHDA, CDR2 SQIVND (reference sequence). CDR3 nucleotides: TGTGCCAGTAGCATCCCTTCGGGACACCGTTATGGCTACACCTTC. Amino acid sequence: CASSIPSGHRYGYTF.

V and J are TRBV9 and TRBJ1-2; no definite D call. The V and J ends lost 3 bases and 5 bases respectively, with 26 bases between them. CDR1 and CDR2 (germline): SGDLS, YYNGEE. CDR3 size: 18 residues. The DNA of the CDR3 is TGTGCCAGCAGCGGTCCAAAACCAAACAAGCGGCCCGGGTATGGCTACACCTTC. It is translated as CASSGPKPNKRPGYGYTF. The complete variable domain, with remaining parts taken from reference TRBV9 and TRBJ1-2, reads DSGVTQTPKHLITATGQRVTLRCSPRSGDLSVYWYQQSLDQGLQFLIQYYNGEERAKGNILERFSAQQFPDLHSELNLSSLELGDSALYFCASSGPKPNKRPGYGYTFGSGTRLTVV.

This clone was recorded once. V usage is TRBV4-2 and J usage is TRBJ2-5; 9 nucleotides line up with TRBD2. The CDR3 runs to 16 residues. The junction had 5 bases not matched to a gene; V was cut back by 1 base and J by 2 bases. Germline lookup yields CDR1 LGHNA and CDR2 YNFKEQ. The CDR3 loop is CASSQGASGEQETQYF. As DNA, the CDR3 is TGTGCCAGCAGCCAAGGGGCTAGCGGGGAGCAAGAGACCCAGTACTTC.

Only one count was recorded for this clone. The rearrangement links TRBV6-5 to TRBJ2-3, with D possibly matching TRBD1 (6 bases). From germline, CDR1 is MNHEY and CDR2 SVGAGI. Trimming stripped 4 bases from V and 1 base from J, with 9 bases between. This CDR3 has 14 residues. The DNA for the CDR3 is TGTGCCAGCAGTTCCCCAGGGGGCACAGATACGCAGTATTTT. Amino acids: CASSSPGGTDTQYF.

The CDR3 spells CASSLTADPENIQYF. The CDR3 DNA reads TGTGCCAGCAGCTTAACGGCGGATCCCGAAAACATTCAGTACTTC. The V and J genes are TRBV7-3 and TRBJ2-4; D call uncertain. Germline CDR1 reads SGHTA; CDR2 reads FQGTGA. Trimming removed 0 bases at V and 5 bases at J, with 11 bases between. The CDR3 totals 15 residues.

The J gene is TRBJ1-5, the V gene TRBV5-6; D not resolved. This CDR3 contains 15 residues. From germline, CDR1 is SGHDT and CDR2 YYEEEE. V was trimmed by 1 base and J by 5 bases, leaving 13 bases between them. CDR3 loop: CASSLRGVRHQPQHF. The CDR3 DNA follows: TGTGCCAGCAGCTTGCGCGGGGTTAGGCATCAGCCCCAGCATTTT.

This chain uses TRBV11-2 with TRBJ2-7, with a weak D call TRBD1 (6 bases). CDR3 length: 18 residues. V was clipped by 7 bases and J by 1 base, with 26 bases between them. Germline V gene sequence: CDR1 SGHAT, CDR2 FQNNGV. The CDR3 spells CASTKSPPGLRGSYEQYF. The DNA for the CDR3 is TGTGCCAGCACAAAGTCCCCCCCCGGGCTAAGGGGGTCCTACGAGCAGTACTTC.

The chain joins TRBV10-3 to TRBJ1-6; 10 bases fit TRBD1. Germline loops: CDR1 ENHRY, CDR2 SYGVKD. The CDR3 is 14 amino acids. With V trimmed by 10 bases and J by 8 bases, 8 bases remained unmatched. As DNA, the CDR3 is TGTGCCACCCATACCGGGACAGGGGATTCACCCCTCCACTTT. Translating gives CATHTGTGDSPLHF.

The chain is built from TRBV19 and TRBJ2-1, with a possible D match to TRBD2 (6 bases). The CDR3 covers 14 residues. Germline loops: CDR1 LNHDA, CDR2 SQIVND (reference sequence). Trimming removed 11 bases at V and 4 bases at J, with 18 bases between. The CDR3 DNA reads TGTGCCGTCGAGGAGGGAACTAGTTACAATGAGCAGTTCTTC. Encoded protein: CAVEEGTSYNEQFF.

The genes are TRBV2 and TRBJ2-1; 7 bases are shared with TRBD2. CDR1 and CDR2 (germline): SNHLY, FYNNEI. The CDR3 sequence is 11 residues long. With V trimmed by 6 bases and J by 12 bases, 5 bases remained unmatched. The CDR3 loop is CASRGLVGQFF. The CDR3 DNA is TGTGCCAGCAGAGGACTAGTAGGGCAGTTCTTC.

V gene TRBV2 combines with J gene TRBJ1-1; 10 bases line up with TRBD1. The germline CDR1 and CDR2 sequences are SNHLY and FYNNEI. The CDR3 is 15 residues long. V lost 6 bases, J lost 4 bases, and 8 bases stayed unmatched. The DNA of the CDR3 is TGTGCCAGCAGGCCGGACAGGGGGTTTGGCACTGAAGCTTTCTTT. Its protein is CASRPDRGFGTEAFF.

A remark on this clone: This sample includes further DNA sequences coding for the same CDR3. The chain is built from TRBV7-3 and TRBJ1-1, with D possibly being TRBD1 (5 bases). CDR3 length equals 13 residues. The V gene lost 5 bases and the J gene lost 1 base, with 8 bases spanning the gap. Germline values: CDR1 SGHTA, CDR2 FQGTGA. This CDR3 reads CASSKDTNTEAFF. DNA for the CDR3: TGTGCCAGCAGCAAGGACACGAACACTGAAGCTTTCTTT.

This rearrangement joins TRBV2 to TRBJ2-7; 12 bases line up with TRBD1. The junction had 5 bases not matched to a gene; V was cut back by 6 bases and J by 5 bases. The CDR3 covers 14 residues. CDR1 and CDR2 from the germline V gene are SNHLY and FYNNEI. Written as DNA, the CDR3 is TGTGCCAGCAGGGGGGGACAGGGGGCGAACGAGCAGTACTTC. It codes for CASRGGQGANEQYF.

V usage is TRBV4-1 and J usage is TRBJ1-3; 10 bases are shared with TRBD1. The CDR3 sequence is 18 residues long. Per the germline V gene, CDR1 is MGHRA and CDR2 is YSYEKL. The trim removed 4 bases at V and 2 bases at J, leaving 11 bases unmatched. In DNA, the CDR3 is TGCGCCAGCAGCCTTCGGGGGACAGGGGCTCCCGCTGGAAACACCATATATTTT. Amino acid sequence: CASSLRGTGAPAGNTIYF.

Worth noting for this clone: Because it lacks the conserved phenylalanine or tryptophan at the end, this CDR3 is likely a read error. This rearrangement joins TRBV2 to TRBJ1-1, with TRBD1 as a possible D gene (6 bases). This CDR3 is built from 14 residues. In germline, CDR1 is SNHLY, CDR2 FYNNEI. With 5 bases removed from V and 2 bases from J, the gap between germline ends came to 12 bases. The CDR3 coding sequence is TGTGCCAGCAGTCAGGGGATGGTCAACACTGAAGCTTTCCTT. Encoded protein: CASSQGMVNTEAFL.

The V and J genes are TRBV5-4 and TRBJ1-1; D possibly corresponds to TRBD1 (5 bases). The CDR3 spans 15 residues. The germline V and J ends were trimmed by 0 bases and 5 bases, with 14 bases remaining between them. Germline V gives CDR1 SGHNT, CDR2 YYREEE (reference sequence). This CDR3 is CASSLEAGPRTEAFF. CDR3 DNA sequence: TGTGCCAGCAGCTTGGAGGCAGGGCCAAGGACTGAAGCTTTCTTT.

CDR3 sequence reads: CASSHTRLREEGEKLFF. For the CDR3, the DNA is TGCGCCAGCAGCCACACTCGCCTCAGGGAGGAAGGTGAAAAACTGTTTTTT. The rearrangement uses TRBV4-1 and TRBJ1-4; possible D gene TRBD1, 5 bases. Germline-derived CDR1 and CDR2 are MGHRA and YSYEKL. V was cut by 3 bases and J by 7 bases, with 21 bases left in between. There are 17 residues in the CDR3.

CDR3 bases: TGTGCCAGCAGCAGCCCGGGACAGAACTATGGCTACACCTTC. Translation gives CASSSPGQNYGYTF. This rearrangement joins TRBV5-5 to TRBJ1-2, with 7 bases aligning to TRBD1. Per the germline V gene, CDR1 is SGHKS and CDR2 is YYEKEE (reference sequence). Trimming at V came to 4 bases and at J to 2 bases, leaving 5 bases not matched to a gene. The CDR3 is made up of 14 amino acids.

The rearrangement links TRBV13 to TRBJ1-4; tentative D call: TRBD1 (6 bases). Trimming cost V 2 bases and J 6 bases, with 10 bases left between them. From germline, CDR1 is PRHDT and CDR2 FYEKMQ (reference sequence). The CDR3 covers 14 residues. For the CDR3, the DNA is TGTGCCAGCAGCTTAACAGGGTTAGATGAAAAACTGTTTTTT. It translates to CASSLTGLDEKLFF.

The V gene is TRBV29-1, the J gene TRBJ1-5, with unresolved D. Germline-derived CDR1 and CDR2 are SQVTM and ANQGSEA. The germline V and J ends were trimmed by 6 bases and 11 bases, with 14 bases remaining between them. The CDR3 consists of 11 residues. CDR3 DNA sequence: TGCAGCGTGGCGGGCCCAGTAGCCCAGCATTTT. The encoded protein is CSVAGPVAQHF.

This clone was detected a few times. The DNA of the CDR3 is TGCGCCAGCAGTATGGCAGGGTCCACCTATGGCTACACCTTC. Translation gives CASSMAGSTYGYTF. The chain has TRBV10-2 and TRBJ1-2; possible D gene TRBD1, 5 bases. Germline loops: CDR1 WSHSY, CDR2 SAAADI. This CDR3 spans 14 amino acids. With 5 bases removed from V and 4 bases from J, the gap between germline ends came to 14 bases.

The chain links TRBV2 to TRBJ1-1; 9 bases fit TRBD1. The ends lost 6 bases at V and 5 bases at J; junction bases unmatched: 7. This CDR3 spans 14 amino acids. Germline assignment: CDR1 SNHLY and CDR2 FYNNEI. Written as DNA, the CDR3 is TGTGCCAGCAGGCCACAGGGGGCCGGAACTGAAGCTTTCTTT. This encodes CASRPQGAGTEAFF.

This chain uses TRBV4-1 with TRBJ1-2, with D unclear. CDR1 and CDR2 (germline): MGHRA, YSYEKL. V was shortened by 0 bases and J by 8 bases, with 16 bases between the two germline ends. This CDR3 comprises 15 residues. The CDR3 bases are TGCGCCAGCAGCCAAGAGGTCCCTCTATTTTCAGGCTACACCTTC. The encoded protein is CASSQEVPLFSGYTF.

The rearrangement links TRBV15 to TRBJ1-4; D not resolved. Trimming stripped 3 bases from V and 8 bases from J, with 10 bases between. This CDR3 has 13 amino acids. Looked up from germline, CDR1 is LNHNV and CDR2 is YYDKDF (reference sequence). CDR3 residues: CATSSGLKEKLFF. For the CDR3, the DNA is TGTGCCACCAGCAGTGGACTCAAAGAAAAACTGTTTTTT.